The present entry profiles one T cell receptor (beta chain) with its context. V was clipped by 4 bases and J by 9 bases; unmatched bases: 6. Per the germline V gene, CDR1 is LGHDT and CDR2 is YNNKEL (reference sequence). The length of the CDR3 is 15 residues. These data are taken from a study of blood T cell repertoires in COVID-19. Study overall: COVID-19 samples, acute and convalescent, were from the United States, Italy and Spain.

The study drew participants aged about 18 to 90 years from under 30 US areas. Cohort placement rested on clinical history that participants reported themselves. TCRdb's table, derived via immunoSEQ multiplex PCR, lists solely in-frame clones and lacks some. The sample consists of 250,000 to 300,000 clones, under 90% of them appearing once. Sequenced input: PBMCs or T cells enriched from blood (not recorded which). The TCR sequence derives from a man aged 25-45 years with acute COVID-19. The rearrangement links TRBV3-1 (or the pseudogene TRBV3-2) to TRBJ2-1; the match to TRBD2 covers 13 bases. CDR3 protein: CASSLRTSGGSEQFF. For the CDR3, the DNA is TGTGCCAGCAGCCTGCGGACTAGCGGGGGTAGTGAGCAGTTCTTC.